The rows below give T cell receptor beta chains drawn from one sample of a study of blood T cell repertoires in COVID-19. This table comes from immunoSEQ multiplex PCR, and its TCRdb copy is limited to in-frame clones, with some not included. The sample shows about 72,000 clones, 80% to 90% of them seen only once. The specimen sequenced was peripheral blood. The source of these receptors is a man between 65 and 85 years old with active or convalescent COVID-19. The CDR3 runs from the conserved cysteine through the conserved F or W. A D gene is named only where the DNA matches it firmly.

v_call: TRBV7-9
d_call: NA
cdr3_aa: CASSPRGGFTEAFF

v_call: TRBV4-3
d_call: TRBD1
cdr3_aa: CASSQDGTGGRTPLHF

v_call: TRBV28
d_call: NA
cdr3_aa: CASSPDNSYNEQFF

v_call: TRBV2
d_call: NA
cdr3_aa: CASRILQSPTANKLFF

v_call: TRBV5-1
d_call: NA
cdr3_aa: CASSLEGGQTYEQYF

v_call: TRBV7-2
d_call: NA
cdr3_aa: CASSSVILRGQAKNIQYF

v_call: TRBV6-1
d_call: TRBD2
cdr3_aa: CASSEGWAGGTDTQYF

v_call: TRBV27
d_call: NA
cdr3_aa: CASSFRGNTGELFF

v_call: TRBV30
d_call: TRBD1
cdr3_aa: CAWTPGGWETQYF

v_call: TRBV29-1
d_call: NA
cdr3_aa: CSVPATRGPDTQYF

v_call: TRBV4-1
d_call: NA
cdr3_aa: CASSQEEQGLVSQYF

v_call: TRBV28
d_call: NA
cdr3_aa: CASIPGGSNYGYTF

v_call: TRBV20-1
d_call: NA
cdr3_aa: CSASRNEQFF

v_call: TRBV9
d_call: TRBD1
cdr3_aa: CASSLEQGAAGNTIYF

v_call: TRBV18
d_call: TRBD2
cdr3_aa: CASSPGLVRDEQYF

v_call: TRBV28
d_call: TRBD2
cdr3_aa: CASSLWGGLENTDTQYF